This TCR beta chain is drawn from a study of cytomegalovirus exposure and HLA in healthy donors. About the research overall: Early released data had tens of millions of unique TCRs, all coming from HLA-typed donors.

Per germline, CDR1 GTSNPN and CDR2 SVGIG (reference sequence). The J segment lost 5 bases and the V segment lost 3 bases, leaving 0 bases of the junction unmatched. The CDR3 length is 12 residues. Points from the study as a whole: Previous analysis showed most TCR beta V segments were productive about 87% or about 30% of the time. Sequencing depth across donors, presence/absence analyses assumed, was roughly uniform. In a later analysis, HLA-associated TCR beta chains were more clonally expanded than equally common others.

In the PCR, 60 Vbeta and 13 Jbeta primers were used. Profiling relied on immunoSEQ multiplex PCR, and the TCRdb table lists in-frame clones only, not all of them. The table has some 220,000 clones, about 80% seen once. This clone was recorded only once. The antigen remains unidentified. The clonotype comes from a woman aged 55-75 years in good health and CMV-seropositive. The sequencing sample was made of PBMCs. The chain employs TRBV30 and TRBJ2-2; 7 bases fit TRBD1. In DNA form, the CDR3 reads TGTGCCTGGAGACAGGGGACCGGGGAGCTGTTTTTT. Translated: CAWRQGTGELFF. The variable domain in full, with the rest retrieved from reference TRBV30 and TRBJ2-2, is SQTIHQWPATLVQPVGSPLSLECTVEGTSNPNLYWYRQAAGRGLQLLFYSVGIGQISSEVPQNLSASRPQDRQFILSSKKLLLSDSGFYLCAWRQGTGELFFGEGSRLTVL.